This T cell receptor (beta chain) derives from a study of blood T cell repertoires in COVID-19. In terms of age and location, participants ranged from roughly 18 to 100 years and lived in about 25 US areas. As originally analysed: How many nucleated cells were present was estimated from reference gene primer amplification. Repertoires were generated with immunoSEQ multiplex PCR, while TCRdb's copy carries only in-frame clones and drops some. The DNA was the basis for D and trimming; V, J and clone size are from that table. This table has fewer than 500,000 clones, 87% appearing once. This TCR was recovered from a woman younger than 30 who had recovered from COVID-19. The specimen was PBMCs or T cells enriched from blood (not recorded which).

CDR3 in amino acids: CASSSYAEQGEPTYNEQFF. DNA of the CDR3: TGTGCCAGCAGTTCCTACGCCGAACAGGGCGAGCCAACCTACAATGAGCAGTTCTTC. V usage is TRBV28 and J usage is TRBJ2-1, with a tentative D call TRBD1 (6 bases). CDR3 length: 19 residues. V was shortened by 4 bases and J by 2 bases, with 24 bases between the two germline ends. Germline V gene lookup returns CDR1 MDHEN and CDR2 SYDVKM.